These 21 T cell receptor beta chains came from one sample sequenced in a study of blood T cells in healthy people across ages. Sample-barcoded 5' priming and a J-beta primer mix drove a second PCR of 7 to 11 cycles. Via MiXCR, TCRdb re-called the 5' RACE reads, giving one row per CDR3 protein. Here the sample spans under 1,100,000 distinct CDR3 sequences, 20% to 25% being singletons. A further study also used this sample, focusing on T cells of mothers and their children.

The sequenced sample was blood. The receptors here all came from a girl aged 2-15 years in good health.

V gene TRBV7-2 combines with J gene TRBJ2-5; D might be TRBD1 (5 bases). This CDR3 spans 15 amino acids. Per germline, CDR1 SGHTA and CDR2 FQGNSA. V lost 5 bases to trimming and J lost 1 base, with 14 bases between them. The CDR3 sequence is CASSLARTLQETQYF. CDR3 sequence (DNA): TGTGCCAGCAGCCTCGCCCGGACACTCCAAGAGACCCAGTACTTC.

V gene TRBV7-3 combines with J gene TRBJ2-3; TRBD2 might be the D (6 bases). The CDR3 covers 13 residues. The ends were cut back, 4 bases at V and 1 base at J, with 6 bases in the middle. Germline lookup yields CDR1 SGHTA and CDR2 FQGTGA. The DNA for the CDR3 is TGTGCCAGCAGCTGGGAGGGCACAGATACGCAGTATTTT. Translation: CASSWEGTDTQYF.

This clonotype was seen a few times. The chain combines TRBV29-1 with TRBJ2-1; a weak D match, TRBD1 (6 bases). TRBJ2-7 matches the DNA end more closely, so the J call is doubtful. The V gene's germline CDR1 is SQVTM and CDR2 ANQGSEA. This CDR3 is 15 amino acids long. CDR3 amino acids: CSVGRGTGQSGEQYF. The DNA for the CDR3 is TGCAGCGTTGGACGTGGGACCGGACAGTCAGGCGAGCAGTACTTC.

The J gene is TRBJ2-1, the V gene TRBV4-1; D unclear. Germline V lookup: CDR1 MGHRA, CDR2 YSYEKL. Trimming took off 2 bases at V and 5 bases at J, with 16 bases between the two ends. The CDR3 spans 16 residues. CDR3 residues: CASSQPDTLVNNEQFF. The CDR3 nucleotides read TGCGCCAGCAGCCAACCCGACACGTTAGTAAACAATGAGCAGTTCTTC.

The chain carries TRBV28 and TRBJ1-5, with D unclear. Germline loops: CDR1 MDHEN, CDR2 SYDVKM. The CDR3 loop spans 16 amino acids. V shed 5 bases and J shed 16 bases, with 30 bases lying between them. The CDR3 DNA follows: TGTGCCAGCAGTCTCATATCCCCCCCTGTGGCCTCTGTGGTCCATTTT. Amino acids: CASSLISPPVASVVHF.

This chain links TRBV12-3 or TRBV12-4 with TRBJ2-7, with 9 bases fitting TRBD1. The CDR3 runs to 14 residues. The V and J ends lost 5 bases and 5 bases, in that order; junction bases with no gene match: 7. The CDR3 DNA reads as TGTGCCAGCAGTCGGGACAGGGTCGACGACGAGCAGTACTTC. Its protein product is CASSRDRVDDEQYF.

This clonotype was detected a few times. The chain carries TRBV4-3 and TRBJ1-2; the D is unclear. CDR3 size: 14 residues. Germline V CDR1 and CDR2: LGHNA, YSLEER. The germline V and J ends were trimmed by 2 bases and 4 bases, with 11 bases remaining between them. This chain's CDR3 is CASSQLLGFYGYTF. For the CDR3, the DNA is TGCGCCAGCAGCCAATTGCTGGGGTTCTATGGCTACACCTTC.

There are a few counts of this clonotype. The J gene is TRBJ1-1, the V gene TRBV12-3 or TRBV12-4; the D is unclear. The CDR3 covers 13 residues. V gave up 5 bases and J gave up 4 bases, with 11 bases separating them. As DNA, the CDR3 is TGTGCCAGCAGTCCCGGACGAGGCACTGAAGCTTTCTTT. Its protein is CASSPGRGTEAFF.

In its sample, this clonotype was seen a few times. The chain is built from TRBV3-1 and TRBJ2-1, with 7 bases matching TRBD1. The CDR3 loop spans 12 amino acids. The J segment lost 5 bases and the V segment lost 8 bases, leaving 3 bases of the junction unmatched. Germline V gives CDR1 LGHDT, CDR2 YNNKEL (reference sequence). The CDR3 protein is CASGTDNNEQFF. CDR3 DNA: TGTGCCAGCGGGACAGATAACAATGAGCAGTTCTTC.

The rearrangement links TRBV19 to TRBJ2-5, with 10 bases that match TRBD1. J gave up 7 bases and V 5 bases, and 4 bases lay outside the gene matches. Germline V lookup: CDR1 LNHDA, CDR2 SQIVND (reference sequence). The CDR3 totals 13 residues. CDR3 DNA: TGTGCCAGTAGTCTCCGGGACAGGGGGACCCAGTACTTC. As protein: CASSLRDRGTQYF.

CDR3 bases: TGCAGCGTGGAGGGGACAGGGATCCAAGAGACCCAGTACTTC. It is translated as CSVEGTGIQETQYF. The chain combines TRBV29-1 with TRBJ2-5, with TRBD1 identical over 9 bases. The V and J ends lost 6 bases and 1 base, in that order; junction bases with no gene match: 6. The CDR3 totals 14 residues. The germline V gene has CDR1 SQVTM and CDR2 ANQGSEA.

The CDR3 spells CASSEFRGGSYEQYF. Here the CDR3 DNA reads TGTGCCAGCAGTGAATTCAGAGGCGGGAGCTACGAGCAGTACTTC. The chain couples TRBV25-1 to TRBJ2-7; 7 nucleotides agree with TRBD2. Per germline, CDR1 MGHDK and CDR2 SYGVNS. The junction had 6 bases not matched to a gene; V was cut back by 1 base and J by 3 bases. This CDR3 is 15 amino acids long.

This clonotype was seen more than once but under ten times. The gene calls are TRBV24-1 and TRBJ1-5, with TRBD1 matching over 7 bases. The V gene end was trimmed by 3 bases and the J gene end by 0 bases; junction bases not matched to a gene: 13. Germline CDR1 and CDR2: KGHDR and SFDVKD. This CDR3 contains 19 residues. The CDR3 here is CATSDGKGAKGVSNQPQHF. CDR3 coding DNA: TGTGCCACCAGTGATGGAAAGGGGGCGAAGGGGGTTAGCAATCAGCCCCAGCATTTT.

The V call is TRBV6-5, the J call TRBJ1-2; 9 nucleotides align to TRBD1. Germline values: CDR1 MNHEY, CDR2 SVGAGI. V trimming: 7 bases; J trimming: 5 bases; junction bases outside the gene matches: 8. This CDR3 has 14 amino acids. The CDR3 spells CASTPGQGLYGYTF. CDR3 nucleotide sequence: TGTGCCAGCACCCCGGGACAGGGACTTTATGGCTACACCTTC.

V and J are TRBV20-1 and TRBJ1-1; D unresolved. V was trimmed by 0 bases and J by 7 bases, leaving 6 bases between them. The CDR3 loop spans 11 amino acids. CDR1 is DFQATT and CDR2 is SNEGSKA in the germline V gene (reference sequence). The chain's CDR3 is CSARDYFEAFF. The CDR3 nucleotides are TGCAGTGCTAGAGATTACTTTGAAGCTTTCTTT.

This clonotype was seen only a few times. The chain is built from TRBV20-1 and TRBJ1-5; 7 nucleotides align to TRBD1. From germline, CDR1 is DFQATT and CDR2 SNEGSKA (reference sequence). Trimming took 6 bases from V and 5 from J; bases not matched to a gene: 10. The CDR3 extends over 14 amino acids. DNA for the CDR3: TGCAGTGCGCCGACAGGGCCCCTATATCAGCCCCAGCATTTT. Translating it yields CSAPTGPLYQPQHF.

There are a few counts of this clonotype. The chain uses TRBV12-3 or TRBV12-4 and TRBJ1-6, with no clear D. The CDR3 is made up of 12 amino acids. V lost 5 bases to trimming and J lost 13 bases, with 12 bases between them. CDR3 loop: CASSLAPQPLHF. The CDR3 DNA sequence: TGTGCCAGCAGTCTTGCCCCCCAGCCCCTCCACTTT.

This chain links TRBV4-3 with TRBJ2-1; tentatively, D is TRBD2 (6 bases). Trimming left V 3 bases short and J 9 bases short, with 30 bases between. This CDR3 is 19 amino acids long. CDR1 is LGHNA, CDR2 YSLEER, per germline. CDR3: CASSQCGVPMSFKLFEQFF. DNA for the CDR3: TGCGCCAGCAGCCAGTGCGGGGTGCCCATGAGTTTTAAGTTATTTGAGCAGTTCTTC.

The chain employs TRBV29-1 and TRBJ1-2, with D possibly TRBD1 on 6 matching bases. Germline CDR1 and CDR2: SQVTM and ANQGSEA. V was trimmed by 0 bases and J by 6 bases, leaving 14 bases between them. The CDR3 covers 14 residues. The chain's CDR3 is CSVEDLRTENGYTF. CDR3 nucleotides: TGCAGCGTTGAAGATCTTAGGACAGAAAATGGCTACACCTTC.

V usage is TRBV12-3 or TRBV12-4 and J usage is TRBJ2-5, with D possibly TRBD1 on 6 matching bases. Trimming stripped 7 bases from V and 5 bases from J, with 14 bases between. The CDR3 is 13 residues long. CDR3 bases: TGTGCCAGCAAACCGGGACAAGGGGAGACCCAGTACTTC. This encodes CASKPGQGETQYF.

In this sample, this clonotype turned up a few times. The chain recombines TRBV2 with TRBJ1-6, with D possibly being TRBD1 (5 bases). This CDR3 has 15 amino acids. The V gene's germline CDR1 is SNHLY and CDR2 FYNNEI. V lost 4 bases to trimming and J lost 4 bases, with 11 bases between them. CDR3 region: CASSVTGTYNSPLHF. The DNA for the CDR3 is TGTGCCAGCAGTGTGACGGGGACGTATAATTCACCCCTCCACTTT.